This T cell receptor (beta chain) comes out of a study of blood T cell repertoires in COVID-19. CDR3 size: 15 residues. After removal of 2 bases from V and 5 bases from J, the junction contained 9 bases not matched to a gene. Germline CDR1 is SGDLS and CDR2 is YYNGEE. Sequenced by immunoSEQ multiplex PCR; TCRdb stores in-frame clones only, minus some. The repertoire holds approximately 180,000 clones, with roughly 82% as singletons. This sequence joins TRBV9 and TRBJ1-1, with 7 bases aligning to TRBD1. The receptor was derived from an older woman with acute COVID-19. Source material: PBMCs or T cells enriched from blood (not recorded which). Written as DNA, the CDR3 is TGTGCCAGCAGCGTGAGTGGAACAGGGGTGACTGAAGCTTTCTTT. Amino acids: CASSVSGTGVTEAFF.